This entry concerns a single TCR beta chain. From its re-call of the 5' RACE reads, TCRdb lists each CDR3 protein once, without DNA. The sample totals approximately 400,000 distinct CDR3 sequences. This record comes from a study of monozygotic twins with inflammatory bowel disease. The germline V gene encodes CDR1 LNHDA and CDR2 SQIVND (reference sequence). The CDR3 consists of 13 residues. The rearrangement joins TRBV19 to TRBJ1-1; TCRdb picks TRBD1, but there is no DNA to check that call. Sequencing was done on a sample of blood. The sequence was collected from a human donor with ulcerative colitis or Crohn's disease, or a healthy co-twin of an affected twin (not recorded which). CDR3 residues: CASSSQGWSEAFF.